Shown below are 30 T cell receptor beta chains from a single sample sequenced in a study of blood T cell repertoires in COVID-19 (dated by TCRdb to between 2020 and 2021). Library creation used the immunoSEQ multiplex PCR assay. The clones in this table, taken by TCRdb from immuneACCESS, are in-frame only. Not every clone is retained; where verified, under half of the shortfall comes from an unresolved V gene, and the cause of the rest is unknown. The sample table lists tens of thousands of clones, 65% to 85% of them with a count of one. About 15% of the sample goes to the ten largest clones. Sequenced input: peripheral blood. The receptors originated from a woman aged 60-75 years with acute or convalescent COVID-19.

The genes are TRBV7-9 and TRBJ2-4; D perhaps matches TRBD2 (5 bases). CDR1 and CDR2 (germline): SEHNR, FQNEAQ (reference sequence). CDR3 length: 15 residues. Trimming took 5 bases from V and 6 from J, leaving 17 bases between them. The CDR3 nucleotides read TGTGCCAGCAGCCCTACCGGGAATCCCTCAAACATTCAGTACTTC. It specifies CASSPTGNPSNIQYF.

DNA of the CDR3: TGTGCCAGCAGTCGGACAGGGGGCCCACTTAACTATGGCTACACCTTC. The encoded protein is CASSRTGGPLNYGYTF. The chain recombines TRBV3-1 (or the pseudogene TRBV3-2) with TRBJ1-2; 11 nucleotides match TRBD1. CDR1 and CDR2 (germline): LGHDT, YNNKEL (reference sequence). With 6 bases clipped from V and 1 base from J, the junction kept 7 bases outside the gene matches. The CDR3 loop spans 16 amino acids.

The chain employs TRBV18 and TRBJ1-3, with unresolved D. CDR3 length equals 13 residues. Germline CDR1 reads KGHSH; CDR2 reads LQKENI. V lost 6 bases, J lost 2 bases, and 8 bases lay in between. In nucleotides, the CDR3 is TGTGCCAGCTCTGAGGCGACTGGAAACACCATATATTTT. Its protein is CASSEATGNTIYF.

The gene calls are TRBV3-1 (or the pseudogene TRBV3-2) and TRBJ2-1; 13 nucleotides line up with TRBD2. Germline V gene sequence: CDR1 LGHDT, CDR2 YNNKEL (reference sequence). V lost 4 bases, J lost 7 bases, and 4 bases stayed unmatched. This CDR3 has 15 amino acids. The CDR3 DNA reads TGTGCCAGCAGCCCACTAGCGGGAGGGTGGAATGAGCAGTTCTTC. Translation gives CASSPLAGGWNEQFF.

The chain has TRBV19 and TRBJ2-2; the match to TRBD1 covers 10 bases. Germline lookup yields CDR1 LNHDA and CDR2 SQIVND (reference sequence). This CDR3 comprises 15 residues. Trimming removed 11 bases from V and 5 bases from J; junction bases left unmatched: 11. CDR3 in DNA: TGTGCCCTTCAGGCGGGACAGGGGAGAACCGGGGAGCTGTTTTTT. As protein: CALQAGQGRTGELFF. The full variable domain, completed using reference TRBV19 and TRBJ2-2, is DGGITQSPKYLFRKEGQNVTLSCEQNLNHDAMYWYRQDPGQGLRLIYYSQIVNDFQKGDIAEGYSVSREKKESFPLTVTSAQKNPTAFYLCALQAGQGRTGELFFGEGSRLTVL.

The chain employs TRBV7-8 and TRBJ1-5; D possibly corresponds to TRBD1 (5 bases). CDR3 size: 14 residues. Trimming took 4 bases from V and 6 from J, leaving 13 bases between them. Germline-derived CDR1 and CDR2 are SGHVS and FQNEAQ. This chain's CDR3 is CASSSMGLLQPQHF. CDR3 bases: TGTGCCAGCAGCTCGATGGGACTTCTTCAGCCCCAGCATTTT.

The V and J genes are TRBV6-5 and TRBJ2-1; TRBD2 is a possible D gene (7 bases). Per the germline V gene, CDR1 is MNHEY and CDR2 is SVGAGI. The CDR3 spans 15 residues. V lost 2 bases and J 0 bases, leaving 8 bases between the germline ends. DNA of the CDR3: TGTGCCAGCAGTTACGGGGGGGCCTCCTACAATGAGCAGTTCTTC. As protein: CASSYGGASYNEQFF.

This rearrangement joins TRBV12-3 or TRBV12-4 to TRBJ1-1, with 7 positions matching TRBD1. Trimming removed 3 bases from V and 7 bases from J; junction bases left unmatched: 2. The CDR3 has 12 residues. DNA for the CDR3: TGTGCCAGCAGTTTCCAGGGGGGTGAAGCTTTCTTT. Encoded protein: CASSFQGGEAFF.

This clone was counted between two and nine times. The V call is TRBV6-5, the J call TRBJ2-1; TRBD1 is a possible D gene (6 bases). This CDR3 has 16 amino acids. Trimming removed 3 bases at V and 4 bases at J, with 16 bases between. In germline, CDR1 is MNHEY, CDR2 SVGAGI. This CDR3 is CASSYTLGHLYNEQFF. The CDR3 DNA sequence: TGTGCCAGCAGTTATACCTTGGGACACCTTTACAATGAGCAGTTCTTC.

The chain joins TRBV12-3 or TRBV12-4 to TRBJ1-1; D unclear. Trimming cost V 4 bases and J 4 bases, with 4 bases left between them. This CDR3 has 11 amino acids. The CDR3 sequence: CASSYRTEAFF. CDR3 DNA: TGTGCCAGCAGTTATCGCACTGAAGCTTTCTTT.

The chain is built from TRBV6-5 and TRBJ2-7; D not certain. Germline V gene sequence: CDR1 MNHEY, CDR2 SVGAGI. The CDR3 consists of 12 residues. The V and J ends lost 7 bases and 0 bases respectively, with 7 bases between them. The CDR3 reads CASTDNSYEQYF. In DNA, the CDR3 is TGTGCCAGCACAGACAACTCCTACGAGCAGTACTTC.

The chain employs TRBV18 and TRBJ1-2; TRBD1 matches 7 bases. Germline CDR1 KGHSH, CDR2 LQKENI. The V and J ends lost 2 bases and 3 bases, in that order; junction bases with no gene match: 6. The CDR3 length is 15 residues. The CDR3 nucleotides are TGTGCCAGCTCACCAGGTGCGGGGACAGACTATGGCTACACCTTC. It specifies CASSPGAGTDYGYTF. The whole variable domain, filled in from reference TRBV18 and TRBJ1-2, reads NAGVMQNPRHLVRRRGQEARLRCSPMKGHSHVYWYRQLPEEGLKFMVYLQKENIIDESGMPKERFSAEFPKEGPSILRIQQVVRGDSAAYFCASSPGAGTDYGYTFGSGTRLTVV.

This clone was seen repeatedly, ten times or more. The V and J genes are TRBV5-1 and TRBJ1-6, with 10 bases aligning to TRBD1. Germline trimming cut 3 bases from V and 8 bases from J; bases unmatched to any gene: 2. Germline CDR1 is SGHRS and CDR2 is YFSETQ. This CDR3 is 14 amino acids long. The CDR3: CASSSGTGDSPLHF. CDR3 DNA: TGCGCCAGCAGCTCCGGGACAGGGGATTCACCCCTCCACTTT.

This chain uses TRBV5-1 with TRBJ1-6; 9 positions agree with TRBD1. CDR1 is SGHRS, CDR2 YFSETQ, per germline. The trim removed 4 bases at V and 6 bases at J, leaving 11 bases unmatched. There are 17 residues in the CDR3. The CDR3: CASSPAGRTGANSPLHF. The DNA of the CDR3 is TGCGCCAGCAGCCCGGCTGGAAGGACAGGGGCTAATTCACCCCTCCACTTT.

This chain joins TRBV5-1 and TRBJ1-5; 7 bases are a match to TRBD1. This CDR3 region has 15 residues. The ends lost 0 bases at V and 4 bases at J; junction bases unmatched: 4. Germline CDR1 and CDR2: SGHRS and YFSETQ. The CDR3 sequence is CASSLGGQTNQPQHF. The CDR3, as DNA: TGCGCCAGCAGCTTGGGGGGACAGACTAATCAGCCCCAGCATTTT. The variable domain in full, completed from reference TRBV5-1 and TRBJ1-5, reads KAGVTQTPRYLIKTRGQQVTLSCSPISGHRSVSWYQQTPGQGLQFLFEYFSETQRNKGNFPGRFSGRQFSNSRSEMNVSTLELGDSALYLCASSLGGQTNQPQHFGDGTRLSIL.

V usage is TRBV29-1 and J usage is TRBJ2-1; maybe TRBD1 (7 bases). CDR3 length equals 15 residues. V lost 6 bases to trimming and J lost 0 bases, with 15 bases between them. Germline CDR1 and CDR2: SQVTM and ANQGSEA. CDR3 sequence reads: CSVGGQLNSYNEQFF. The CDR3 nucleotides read TGCAGCGTGGGGGGACAGTTAAACTCCTACAATGAGCAGTTCTTC.

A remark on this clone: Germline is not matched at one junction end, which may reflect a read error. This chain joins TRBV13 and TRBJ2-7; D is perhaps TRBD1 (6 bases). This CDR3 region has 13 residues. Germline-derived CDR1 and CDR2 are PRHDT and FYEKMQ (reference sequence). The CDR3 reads CASTLTGIYEQYF. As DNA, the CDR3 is TGTGCCAGCACCTTAACAGGGATCTACGAGCAGTACTTC. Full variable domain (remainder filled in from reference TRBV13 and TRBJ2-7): AAGVIQSPRHLIKEKRETATLKCYPIPRHDTVYWYQQGPGQDPQFLISFYEKMQSDKGSIPDRFSAQQFSDYHSELNMSSLELGDSALYFCASTLTGIYEQYFGPGTRLTVT.

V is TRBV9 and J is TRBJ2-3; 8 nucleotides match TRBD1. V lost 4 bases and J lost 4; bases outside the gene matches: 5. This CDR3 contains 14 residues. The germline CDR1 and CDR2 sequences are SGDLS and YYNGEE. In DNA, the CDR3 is TGTGCCAGCAGCCAAGGACAGGGCTCAGATACGCAGTATTTT. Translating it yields CASSQGQGSDTQYF.

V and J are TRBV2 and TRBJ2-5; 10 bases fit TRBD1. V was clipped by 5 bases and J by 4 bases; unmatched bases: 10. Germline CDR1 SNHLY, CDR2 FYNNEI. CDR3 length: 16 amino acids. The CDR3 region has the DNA TGTGCCAGCAGTCCCCGACAGGGGGCGCGGAGAGAGACCCAGTACTTC. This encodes CASSPRQGARRETQYF.

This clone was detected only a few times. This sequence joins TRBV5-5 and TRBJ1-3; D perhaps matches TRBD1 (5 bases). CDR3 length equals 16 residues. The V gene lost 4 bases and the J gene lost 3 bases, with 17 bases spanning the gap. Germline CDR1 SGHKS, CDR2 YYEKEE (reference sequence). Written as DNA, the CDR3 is TGTGCCAGCAGCGGAACCAGGGCTCTAAGTGGAAACACCATATATTTT. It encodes CASSGTRALSGNTIYF.

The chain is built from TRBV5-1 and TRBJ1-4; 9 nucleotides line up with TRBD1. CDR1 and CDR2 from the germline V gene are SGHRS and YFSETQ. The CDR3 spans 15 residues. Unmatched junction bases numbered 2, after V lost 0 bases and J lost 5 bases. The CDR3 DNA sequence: TGCGCCAGCAGCTTGGGGGACAGGGTCAATGAAAAACTGTTTTTT. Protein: CASSLGDRVNEKLFF.

The CDR3 loop reads CAAGRGTGYTF. Written as DNA, the CDR3 is TGTGCCGCCGGGAGGGGGACTGGCTACACCTTC. The chain uses TRBV7-2 and TRBJ1-2; TRBD1 is a possible D gene (6 bases). The ends were cut back, 11 bases at V and 7 bases at J, with 14 bases in the middle. Germline-derived CDR1 and CDR2 are SGHTA and FQGNSA. CDR3 length equals 11 residues.

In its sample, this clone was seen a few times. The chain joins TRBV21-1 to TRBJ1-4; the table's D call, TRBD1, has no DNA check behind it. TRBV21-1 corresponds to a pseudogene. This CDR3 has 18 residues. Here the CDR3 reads CASSTLQADRGPNEKLFF. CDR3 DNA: TGTGCCAGCAGCACGCTCCAAGCCGACAGGGGACCTAATGAAAAACTGTTTTTT.

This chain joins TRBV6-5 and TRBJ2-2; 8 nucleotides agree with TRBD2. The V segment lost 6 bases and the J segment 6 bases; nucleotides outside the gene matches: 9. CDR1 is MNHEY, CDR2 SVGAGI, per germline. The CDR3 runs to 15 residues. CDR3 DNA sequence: TGTGCCAGCAGGATTAGGACTAGCCTCGCCGGGGAGCTGTTTTTT. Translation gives CASRIRTSLAGELFF.

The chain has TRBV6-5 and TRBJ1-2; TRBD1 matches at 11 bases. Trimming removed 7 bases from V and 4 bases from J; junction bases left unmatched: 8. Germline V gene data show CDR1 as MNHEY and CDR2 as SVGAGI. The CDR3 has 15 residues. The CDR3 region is CASTTGTGGIYGYTF. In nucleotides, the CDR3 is TGTGCCAGCACCACCGGGACAGGGGGGATCTATGGCTACACCTTC.

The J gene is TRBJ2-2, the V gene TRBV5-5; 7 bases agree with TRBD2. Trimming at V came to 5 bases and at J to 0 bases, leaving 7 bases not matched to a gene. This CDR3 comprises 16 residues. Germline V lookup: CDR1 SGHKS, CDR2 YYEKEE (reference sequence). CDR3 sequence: CASSRSGTTNTGELFF. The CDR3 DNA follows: TGTGCCAGCAGTCGCAGCGGGACTACGAACACCGGGGAGCTGTTTTTT.

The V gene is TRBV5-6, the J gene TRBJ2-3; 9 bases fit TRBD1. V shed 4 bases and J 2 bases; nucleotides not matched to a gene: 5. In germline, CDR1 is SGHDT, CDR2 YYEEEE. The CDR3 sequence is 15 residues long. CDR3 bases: TGTGCCAGCAGCCGGGACAGGGTGTCCACAGATACGCAGTATTTT. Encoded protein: CASSRDRVSTDTQYF.

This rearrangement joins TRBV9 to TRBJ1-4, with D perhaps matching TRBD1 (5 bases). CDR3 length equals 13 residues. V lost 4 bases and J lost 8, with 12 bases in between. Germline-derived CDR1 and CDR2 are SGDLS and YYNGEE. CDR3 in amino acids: CASSRGIAEKLFF. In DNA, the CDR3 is TGTGCCAGCAGCCGGGGGATAGCGGAAAAACTGTTTTTT.

The CDR3 region is CASSLSRAGATNEKLFF. The DNA of the CDR3 is TGTGCCAGCAGTTTATCGAGGGCAGGGGCAACTAATGAAAAACTGTTTTTT. V and J are TRBV27 and TRBJ1-4, with D perhaps matching TRBD1 (6 bases). CDR1 is MNHEY and CDR2 is SMNVEV in the germline V gene (reference sequence). The V and J ends lost 0 bases and 0 bases respectively, with 11 bases between them. This CDR3 has 17 residues. The whole variable domain, remainder taken from reference TRBV27 and TRBJ1-4, is EAQVTQNPRYLITVTGKKLTVTCSQNMNHEYMSWYRQDPGLGLRQIYYSMNVEVTDKGDVPEGYKVSRKEKRNFPLILESPSPNQTSLYFCASSLSRAGATNEKLFFGSGTQLSVL.

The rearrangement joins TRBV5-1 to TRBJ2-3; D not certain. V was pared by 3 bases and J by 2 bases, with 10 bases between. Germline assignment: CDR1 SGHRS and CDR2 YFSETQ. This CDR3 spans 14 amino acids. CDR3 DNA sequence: TGCGCCAGCAGCTCGGTCCAATCCACAGATACGCAGTATTTT. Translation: CASSSVQSTDTQYF.